The 10 T cell receptor beta chains reported below all come from one sample, sequenced in a study of blood T cell repertoires in COVID-19. Clones were read by immunoSEQ multiplex PCR, and TCRdb kept only the in-frame ones, dropping some. The sample yields about 64,000 clones, around 80% seen once. Input material: peripheral blood. The receptor source for this set is a human donor in a cohort sampled during active COVID-19.

The chain joins TRBV18 to TRBJ2-1, with 8 bases identical to TRBD2. The CDR3 consists of 16 residues. The germline gives CDR1 KGHSH, CDR2 LQKENI. V shed 3 bases, J shed 7 bases, and the junction held 11 bases outside the gene matches. The CDR3 sequence is CASSPSTRTSSNEQFF. The DNA for the CDR3 is TGTGCCAGCTCACCCTCCACCAGGACTAGCAGTAATGAGCAGTTCTTC.

The chain recombines TRBV6-5 with TRBJ2-1, with 10 bases aligning to TRBD2. Looked up from germline, CDR1 is MNHEY and CDR2 is SVGAGI. Trimming at V came to 7 bases and at J to 4 bases, leaving 4 bases not matched to a gene. The CDR3 loop spans 14 amino acids. The CDR3 spells CASNRLAGYNEQFF. For the CDR3, the DNA is TGTGCCAGCAACAGACTAGCGGGTTACAATGAGCAGTTCTTC.

V usage is TRBV27 and J usage is TRBJ2-2; 8 bases are a match to TRBD1. The CDR3 length is 14 residues. Trimming took 6 bases from V and 7 from J; bases not matched to a gene: 7. Germline V CDR1 and CDR2: MNHEY, SMNVEV (reference sequence). The CDR3 DNA reads as TGTGCCAGCAGGCCCCGACAGGGGATCGGGGAGCTGTTTTTT. Amino acids: CASRPRQGIGELFF.

CDR3 coding DNA: TGCGCCAGCAGCCGCACCGGGACTAGCGGGAGAGGGGAGAAGTTCTTC. The encoded protein is CASSRTGTSGRGEKFF. The chain couples TRBV4-1 to TRBJ2-1; 14 bases match TRBD2. CDR3 size: 16 residues. The V gene end was trimmed by 4 bases and the J gene end by 14 bases; junction bases not matched to a gene: 13. CDR1 and CDR2 from the germline V gene are MGHRA and YSYEKL.

The chain couples TRBV30 to TRBJ1-5; TRBD1 matches 7 bases. CDR3 size: 13 residues. Germline V gives CDR1 GTSNPN, CDR2 SVGIG (reference sequence). Trimming cost V 2 bases and J 5 bases; bases outside gene matches: 3. The CDR3 is CAWSRDRDQPQHF. The CDR3 bases are TGTGCCTGGAGTCGGGACAGAGATCAGCCCCAGCATTTT.

The rearrangement links TRBV29-1 to TRBJ2-7; 10 bases map to TRBD1. The CDR3 runs 14 residues. Germline-derived CDR1 and CDR2 are SQVTM and ANQGSEA. The trim removed 6 bases at V and 4 bases at J, leaving 9 bases unmatched. CDR3 protein: CSVRTGGISYEQYF. The CDR3 region has the DNA TGCAGCGTCCGGACAGGGGGAATATCTTACGAGCAGTACTTC.

The V and J genes are TRBV6-2 or TRBV6-3 and TRBJ2-7; 9 nucleotides line up with TRBD1. The CDR3 loop spans 17 amino acids. CDR1 is MNHEY and CDR2 is SVGEGT in the germline V gene. Losses at the gene ends were 2 bases for V and 2 bases for J; bases not matched to a gene: 10. The CDR3 here is CASSYAVSGQGTYEQYF. The CDR3 bases are TGTGCCAGCAGTTACGCGGTCTCGGGACAGGGTACCTACGAGCAGTACTTC.

This chain joins TRBV4-2 and TRBJ1-6; D unresolved. Trimming took off 1 base at V and 8 bases at J, with 12 bases between the two ends. The CDR3 length is 15 residues. CDR1 is LGHNA, CDR2 YNFKEQ, per germline. As DNA, the CDR3 is TGTGCCAGCAGCCAAGGGACTCTAGGCGATTCACCCCTCCACTTT. Translated: CASSQGTLGDSPLHF.

This clone was detected once. V gene TRBV18 combines with J gene TRBJ2-2, with 7 bases aligning to TRBD2. V lost 1 base and J lost 2; bases outside the gene matches: 4. The length of the CDR3 is 16 residues. Germline CDR1 is KGHSH and CDR2 is LQKENI. CDR3 sequence reads: CASSPLRGVNTGELFF. CDR3 in DNA: TGTGCCAGCTCACCACTACGGGGGGTCAACACCGGGGAGCTGTTTTTT.

This chain joins TRBV19 and TRBJ2-7, with D perhaps TRBD2 (5 bases). CDR3 size: 14 residues. Per the germline V gene, CDR1 is LNHDA and CDR2 is SQIVND (reference sequence). V was pared by 3 bases and J by 3 bases, with 12 bases between. This chain's CDR3 is CASSIGVGSYEQYF. CDR3 bases: TGTGCCAGTAGTATTGGCGTGGGGAGCTACGAGCAGTACTTC.